The rows below give T cell receptor beta chains drawn from one sample of a study of human T cells and chemical hapten exposure. TCRdb analysed the RACE reads with MiXCR anew, one entry per CDR3 protein. The sample carries about 99,000 distinct CDR3 sequences, under 15% recorded once. The starting material was whole blood, obtained in connection with sensitization to the hapten diphenylcyclopropenone (DPC). The receptors were gathered from a middle-aged woman with alopecia areata. Some clones in this sample may be carry-over from other donors' samples. The CDR3 runs from the conserved cysteine through the conserved F or W. The D gene is left open where the match is weak. Only part of the rows carry a size: once, few, many, or a class if the clone is expanded.

J gene: TRBJ2-2
V gene: TRBV12-3/TRBV12-4
clone size: many
D gene: NA
CDR3 DNA: TGTGCCAGCACCGGGAACACCGGGGAGCTGTTTTTT
CDR3 protein: CASTGNTGELFF

J gene: TRBJ1-5
V gene: TRBV20-1
clone size: NA
D gene: NA
CDR3 DNA: TGCAGTGCTAGAGACGATAGCAATCAGCCCCAGCATTTT
CDR3 protein: CSARDDSNQPQHF

J gene: TRBJ2-3
V gene: TRBV9
clone size: NA
D gene: NA
CDR3 DNA: TGTGCCAGCAGCGTCGGACCCACAGATACGCAGTATTTT
CDR3 protein: CASSVGPTDTQYF

J gene: TRBJ2-5
V gene: TRBV28
clone size: many
D gene: NA
CDR3 DNA: TGTGCCAGCAGTTTGGTTGGCAGGGCAGGGTGGGAGACCCAGTACTTC
CDR3 protein: CASSLVGRAGWETQYF

J gene: TRBJ2-1
V gene: TRBV29-1
clone size: many
D gene: TRBD2
CDR3 DNA: TGCAGCGTGGGACCACTCACTAGCGGCCCTTACAATGAGCAGTTCTTC
CDR3 protein: CSVGPLTSGPYNEQFF

J gene: TRBJ2-2
V gene: TRBV27
clone size: few
D gene: NA
CDR3 DNA: TGTGCCACCAGGGCAGGGGTATACACCGGGGAGCTGTTTTTT
CDR3 protein: CATRAGVYTGELFF

J gene: TRBJ2-5
V gene: TRBV5-4
clone size: NA
D gene: NA
CDR3 DNA: TGTGCCAGCAGCCCTTCACGGGGGCGGGAAGAGACCCAGTACTTC
CDR3 protein: CASSPSRGREETQYF

J gene: TRBJ2-5
V gene: TRBV12-3/TRBV12-4
clone size: NA
D gene: TRBD2
CDR3 DNA: TGTGCCAGCAGTCTCATAGCGGGAGGTAGACAAGAGACCCAGTACTTC
CDR3 protein: CASSLIAGGRQETQYF

J gene: TRBJ1-4
V gene: TRBV29-1
clone size: NA
D gene: NA
CDR3 DNA: TGCAGCGTTTCAGGGCTAAATGAAAAACTGTTTTTT
CDR3 protein: CSVSGLNEKLFF

J gene: TRBJ2-1
V gene: TRBV7-6
clone size: few
D gene: TRBD2
CDR3 DNA: TGTGCCAGCAGCCCCAGCGGGACTGAGCAGTTCTTC
CDR3 protein: CASSPSGTEQFF

J gene: TRBJ2-5
V gene: TRBV28
clone size: NA
D gene: NA
CDR3 DNA: TGTGCCAGCAGCAACCGGGACTCTCAAGAGACCCAGTACTTC
CDR3 protein: CASSNRDSQETQYF

J gene: TRBJ2-5
V gene: TRBV29-1
clone size: NA
D gene: NA
CDR3 DNA: TGCAGCGTCAAACCGGGACATAGCCAAGAGACCCAGTACTTC
CDR3 protein: CSVKPGHSQETQYF

J gene: TRBJ2-3
V gene: TRBV6-5
clone size: once
D gene: TRBD2
CDR3 DNA: TGTGCCAACTCACCCCTAGCGGGAGCCACAGATACGCAGTATTTT
CDR3 protein: CANSPLAGATDTQYF

J gene: TRBJ2-5
V gene: TRBV21-1
clone size: few
D gene: NA
CDR3 DNA: TGTGCCAGCAGCAAAGGGGGACTAGCGGGACTGGAGACCCAGTACTTC
CDR3 protein: CASSKGGLAGLETQYF

J gene: TRBJ2-1
V gene: TRBV28
clone size: NA
D gene: NA
CDR3 DNA: TGTGCCAGCAGTTTAGAGGTTAGGGGGGCGAATGGGTTCTTC
CDR3 protein: CASSLEVRGANGFF

J gene: TRBJ2-5
V gene: TRBV5-4
clone size: many
D gene: TRBD2
CDR3 DNA: TGTGCCAGCAGCTCACGCATTAGCGGGCCTCAAGAGACCCAGTACTTC
CDR3 protein: CASSSRISGPQETQYF

J gene: TRBJ1-1
V gene: TRBV4-3
clone size: once
D gene: TRBD1
CDR3 DNA: TGCGCCAGCAGCCAAGAGGGACAGGGGGCCGCTGAAGCTTTCTTT
CDR3 protein: CASSQEGQGAAEAFF

J gene: TRBJ2-2
V gene: TRBV29-1
clone size: many
D gene: NA
CDR3 DNA: TGCAGCGTTGTGGGTAGCGAGAACACCGGGGAGCTGTTTTTT
CDR3 protein: CSVVGSENTGELFF

J gene: TRBJ2-5
V gene: TRBV7-9
clone size: NA
D gene: TRBD1
CDR3 DNA: TGTGCCAGCAGCACAGGACAGGGAAAAGAGACCCAGTACTTC
CDR3 protein: CASSTGQGKETQYF

J gene: TRBJ2-3
V gene: TRBV18
clone size: NA
D gene: TRBD2
CDR3 DNA: TGTGCCAGCTCACCAGCTCTAGCGGGAGGGCCCCGTGATACGCAGTATTTT
CDR3 protein: CASSPALAGGPRDTQYF

J gene: TRBJ1-1
V gene: TRBV12-3/TRBV12-4
clone size: NA
D gene: NA
CDR3 DNA: TGTGCCAGCAGTCGCTCCGGGGGGACTGAAGCTTTCTTT
CDR3 protein: CASSRSGGTEAFF

J gene: TRBJ2-1
V gene: TRBV28
clone size: once
D gene: NA
CDR3 DNA: TGTGCCATCCTGGGGGGACCTTCCGCCAATGAGCAGTTCTTC
CDR3 protein: CAILGGPSANEQFF

J gene: TRBJ2-2
V gene: TRBV6-6
clone size: NA
D gene: TRBD2
CDR3 DNA: TGTGCCAGCTATCTAGCGGGAGGGGAAACCGGGGAGCTGTTTTTT
CDR3 protein: CASYLAGGETGELFF

J gene: TRBJ2-6
V gene: TRBV29-1
clone size: many
D gene: TRBD2
CDR3 DNA: TGCAGCGTTGATGAGGGGAGGGCTGGGGCCAACGTCCTGACTTTC
CDR3 protein: CSVDEGRAGANVLTF

J gene: TRBJ2-1
V gene: TRBV4-2
clone size: NA
D gene: NA
CDR3 DNA: TGTGCCAGCAGCCAAGATGGGTCCCTAGCGAGGGGCAATGAGCAGTTCTTC
CDR3 protein: CASSQDGSLARGNEQFF

J gene: TRBJ1-2
V gene: TRBV20-1
clone size: NA
D gene: NA
CDR3 DNA: TGCAGTGCTAGAGCCGGGCCCAACTATACCTTC
CDR3 protein: CSARAGPNYTF

J gene: TRBJ2-7
V gene: TRBV25-1
clone size: many
D gene: TRBD1
CDR3 DNA: TGTGCCAGCAGTGACCCAGGGGGAACCTACGAGCAGTACTTC
CDR3 protein: CASSDPGGTYEQYF

J gene: TRBJ1-6
V gene: TRBV20-1
clone size: NA
D gene: NA
CDR3 DNA: TGCAGTGCTAGAGCGGTGGGGGGCGTTGGATCCTATAATTCACCCCTCCACTTT
CDR3 protein: CSARAVGGVGSYNSPLHF

J gene: TRBJ2-3
V gene: TRBV20-1
clone size: NA
D gene: NA
CDR3 DNA: TGCAGTGCTACCCGGGACACTAGCACAGATACGCAGTATTTT
CDR3 protein: CSATRDTSTDTQYF

J gene: TRBJ2-1
V gene: TRBV29-1
clone size: NA
D gene: TRBD2
CDR3 DNA: TGCAGCATAGCGGGAGGTAACAATGAGCAGTTCTTC
CDR3 protein: CSIAGGNNEQFF